The sequence of this T cell receptor (beta chain) was determined in a study of blood T cell repertoires in COVID-19. CDR1 is SGHVS, CDR2 FQNEAQ, per germline. The CDR3 totals 15 residues. Germline trimming cut 2 bases from V and 12 bases from J; bases unmatched to any gene: 11. In the original processing: Reference gene primer amplification gave nucleated cell count estimates. The assay was immunoSEQ multiplex PCR, and TCRdb's table has in-frame clones only and misses some. D and trimming come from the DNA, and the V and J calls and clone size come from that table. The top ten hold roughly 5% of the sample, which has some 320,000 clones, 80% to 90% seen once.

This TCR derives from a woman in her thirties who had recovered from COVID-19. Sequenced material: PBMCs or T cells enriched from blood (not recorded which). This rearrangement joins TRBV7-8 to TRBJ2-1; the match to TRBD2 covers 9 bases. CDR3 protein: CASSLMRGGAPGQFF. The CDR3 DNA reads TGTGCCAGCAGCTTAATGCGCGGGGGGGCGCCGGGGCAGTTCTTC.